Listed here are 25 T cell receptor beta chains from one sample, sequenced in a study of blood T cell repertoires in COVID-19. Clones were read by immunoSEQ multiplex PCR, and TCRdb kept only the in-frame ones, dropping some. The repertoire has 200,000 to 250,000 clones, 88% of them found once; the top ten carry over 1.5%. Sequenced: peripheral blood. These receptors all come from a man in his 70s with acute or convalescent COVID-19.

The J gene is TRBJ1-3, the V gene TRBV7-2; D is unresolved. CDR3 length: 16 residues. Germline V CDR1 and CDR2: SGHTA, FQGNSA. Trimming removed 1 base at V and 0 bases at J, with 10 bases between. CDR3: CASSLVEVSSGNTIYF. In DNA, the CDR3 is TGTGCCAGCAGCTTAGTAGAGGTCTCCTCTGGAAACACCATATATTTT. Full variable domain (rest looked up from reference TRBV7-2 and TRBJ1-3): GAGVSQSPSNKVTEKGKDVELRCDPISGHTALYWYRQSLGQGLEFLIYFQGNSAPDKSGLPSDRFSAERTGGSVSTLTIQRTQQEDSAVYLCASSLVEVSSGNTIYFGEGSWLTVV.

J is TRBJ2-3 and V is TRBV10-3; 10 bases map to TRBD1. Germline V CDR1 and CDR2: ENHRY, SYGVKD. With 6 bases clipped from V and 4 bases from J, the junction kept 7 bases outside the gene matches. The CDR3 contains 15 residues. Here the CDR3 reads CAIREPGQGSDTQYF. DNA for the CDR3: TGTGCCATCAGAGAACCGGGACAGGGGTCAGATACGCAGTATTTT.

The chain carries TRBV5-1 and TRBJ2-3, with D possibly being TRBD2 (6 bases). V dropped 4 bases and J dropped 0 bases, with 15 bases sitting between them. The CDR3 sequence is 16 residues long. Germline V gene lookup returns CDR1 SGHRS and CDR2 YFSETQ. This CDR3 is CASSRAGSTSTDTQYF. The DNA of the CDR3 is TGCGCCAGCAGCCGGGCCGGGAGCACTAGCACAGATACGCAGTATTTT.

This chain links TRBV5-5 with TRBJ2-2; tentatively, D is TRBD2 (5 bases). The CDR3 runs 17 residues. CDR1 is SGHKS, CDR2 YYEKEE, per germline (reference sequence). V lost 4 bases, J lost 6 bases, and 22 bases lay in between. DNA of the CDR3: TGTGCCAGCAGCCCACTGTTTTGGGTGGCGGGTGCCGGGGAGCTGTTTTTT. This encodes CASSPLFWVAGAGELFF.

This rearrangement joins TRBV5-1 to TRBJ2-1, with no clear D. CDR1 SGHRS and CDR2 YFSETQ come from the germline V gene. There are 14 residues in the CDR3. Trimming took off 0 bases at V and 8 bases at J, with 12 bases between the two ends. CDR3 DNA: TGCGCCAGCAGCTTGGGAGCCCCCGCGGATGAGCAGTTCTTC. This translates into CASSLGAPADEQFF.

V and J are TRBV20-1 and TRBJ2-1, with 9 nucleotides matching TRBD2. Germline V CDR1 and CDR2: DFQATT, SNEGSKA (reference sequence). V lost 3 bases to trimming and J lost 9 bases; unmatched junction nucleotides: 9. This CDR3 has 14 residues. The CDR3 nucleotides are TGCAGTGCTAGTTTGATAGCGGGAGTCGCTGAGCAGTTCTTC. The encoded protein is CSASLIAGVAEQFF.

The chain has TRBV7-2 and TRBJ2-2; D gene ambiguous. V lost 5 bases and J lost 0, with 16 bases in between. The CDR3 is 17 amino acids. Germline CDR1 reads SGHTA; CDR2 reads FQGNSA. The CDR3 reads CASSPTPGGSNTGELFF. As DNA, the CDR3 is TGTGCCAGCAGCCCTACGCCCGGCGGCTCGAACACCGGGGAGCTGTTTTTT.

The rearrangement links TRBV5-4 to TRBJ2-3; D is unclear. This CDR3 has 12 amino acids. CDR1 and CDR2 from the germline V gene are SGHNT and YYREEE (reference sequence). With 4 bases removed from V and 4 bases from J, the gap between germline ends came to 7 bases. The CDR3 region is CASSRRPDTQYF. DNA of the CDR3: TGTGCCAGCAGCCGCAGGCCAGATACGCAGTATTTT. The whole variable domain, remainder taken from reference TRBV5-4 and TRBJ2-3, is ETGVTQSPTHLIKTRGQQVTLRCSSQSGHNTVSWYQQALGQGPQFIFQYYREEENGRGNFPPRFSGLQFPNYSSELNVNALELDDSALYLCASSRRPDTQYFGPGTRLTVL.

This chain connects TRBV2 to TRBJ2-5, with D perhaps matching TRBD2 (5 bases). This CDR3 has 11 amino acids. Per germline, CDR1 SNHLY and CDR2 FYNNEI. Trimming took off 3 bases at V and 7 bases at J, with 6 bases between the two ends. The CDR3 region is CASSDGGTQYF. CDR3 DNA sequence: TGTGCCAGCAGTGATGGAGGGACCCAGTACTTC.

Only a few counts were recorded for this clone. The chain employs TRBV2 and TRBJ2-1; a possible D gene is TRBD1 (6 bases). Trimming removed 6 bases from V and 7 bases from J, with 10 bases in between. Germline V gene sequence: CDR1 SNHLY, CDR2 FYNNEI. This CDR3 spans 12 amino acids. The chain's CDR3 is CASRLQGNEQFF. CDR3 DNA: TGTGCCAGCAGGTTACAGGGTAATGAGCAGTTCTTC.

The chain links TRBV2 to TRBJ2-5; TRBD2 agrees at 8 bases. Germline V CDR1 and CDR2: SNHLY, FYNNEI. Trimming at V came to 7 bases and at J to 5 bases, leaving 15 bases not matched to a gene. The CDR3 runs to 16 residues. This chain's CDR3 is CASKEGAGAGWETQYF. The CDR3 region has the DNA TGTGCCAGCAAGGAGGGAGCGGGAGCGGGTTGGGAGACCCAGTACTTC.

The chain employs TRBV30 and TRBJ2-7, with D perhaps TRBD1 (5 bases). CDR1 and CDR2 (germline): GTSNPN, SVGIG (reference sequence). V lost 2 bases, J lost 3 bases, and 17 bases lay in between. CDR3 length equals 15 residues. This chain's CDR3 is CAWSPTGTGYYEQYF. Here the CDR3 DNA reads TGTGCCTGGAGTCCTACAGGTACCGGGTACTACGAGCAGTACTTC.

The J gene is TRBJ1-2, the V gene TRBV27, with TRBD1 matching over 11 bases. CDR3 length equals 15 residues. CDR1 MNHEY and CDR2 SMNVEV come from the germline V gene (reference sequence). V dropped 3 bases and J dropped 6; count of bases not matched to a gene: 6. In nucleotides, the CDR3 is TGTGCCAGCAGTTTTGCCGGGACAGGGGGGAATGGCTACACCTTC. Its protein product is CASSFAGTGGNGYTF.

The chain has TRBV3-1 (or the pseudogene TRBV3-2) and TRBJ2-7, with 8 bases matching TRBD2. The CDR3 extends over 13 amino acids. Losses at the gene ends were 6 bases for V and 1 base for J; bases not matched to a gene: 2. Germline-derived CDR1 and CDR2 are LGHDT and YNNKEL (reference sequence). CDR3 amino acids: CASRLAGSYEQYF. The CDR3, as DNA: TGTGCCAGCAGGCTAGCGGGTTCCTACGAGCAGTACTTC.

This clone was seen once. The rearrangement links TRBV6-5 to TRBJ1-5; D gene ambiguous. This CDR3 comprises 15 residues. Trimming took 6 bases from V and 5 from J, leaving 17 bases between them. Looked up from germline, CDR1 is MNHEY and CDR2 is SVGAGI. CDR3 nucleotide sequence: TGTGCCAGCAGGCTATCTGGGAGGGCCGATCAGCCCCAGCATTTT. This translates into CASRLSGRADQPQHF.

The genes are TRBV7-3 and TRBJ2-7, with 8 positions matching TRBD2. V gave up 3 bases and J gave up 5 bases; unmatched junction bases: 3. The CDR3 length is 13 residues. Per germline, CDR1 SGHTA and CDR2 FQGTGA. The CDR3 DNA sequence: TGTGCCAGCAGCTTGGAGCGGGGGCACGAGCAGTACTTC. Encoded protein: CASSLERGHEQYF.

This rearrangement joins TRBV19 to TRBJ1-1, with D possibly being TRBD1 (5 bases). Trimming pared 5 bases from V and 4 bases from J, leaving 14 bases between. The CDR3 is 14 residues long. Per the germline V gene, CDR1 is LNHDA and CDR2 is SQIVND (reference sequence). CDR3 bases: TGTGCCAGTAGTGGATCGGACGGGGGCACTGAAGCTTTCTTT. Encoded protein: CASSGSDGGTEAFF.

This clone was counted a few times. The gene calls are TRBV7-2 and TRBJ1-2, with 7 bases that match TRBD1. V was clipped by 3 bases and J by 6 bases; unmatched bases: 7. Germline lookup yields CDR1 SGHTA and CDR2 FQGNSA. The length of the CDR3 is 14 residues. The CDR3 sequence is CASSFAGTANGYTF. The DNA for the CDR3 is TGTGCCAGCAGCTTCGCCGGGACAGCAAATGGCTACACCTTC.

Only one count was recorded for this clone. The chain has TRBV28 and TRBJ2-2, with 9 bases matching TRBD1. The CDR3 runs 15 residues. Trimming removed 6 bases from V and 5 bases from J; junction bases left unmatched: 7. CDR1 is MDHEN, CDR2 SYDVKM, per germline. The CDR3 bases are TGTGCCAGCAGCGAAAACAGGGGGCGAACCGGGGAGCTGTTTTTT. As protein: CASSENRGRTGELFF.

The chain uses TRBV19 and TRBJ1-2; D ambiguous. Per germline, CDR1 LNHDA and CDR2 SQIVND (reference sequence). Between the trimmed V and J ends, which lost 0 bases and 2 bases, there was a span of 4 bases. The CDR3 is 13 residues long. Here the CDR3 reads CASSIDRNYGYTF. CDR3 bases: TGTGCCAGTAGTATAGACAGAAACTATGGCTACACCTTC. The full variable domain, in which reference TRBV19 and TRBJ1-2 provide the parts outside the CDR3, is DGGITQSPKYLFRKEGQNVTLSCEQNLNHDAMYWYRQDPGQGLRLIYYSQIVNDFQKGDIAEGYSVSREKKESFPLTVTSAQKNPTAFYLCASSIDRNYGYTFGSGTRLTVV.

The CDR3 protein is CASSQGGGTDTQYF. CDR3 nucleotides: TGTGCCAGCAGCCAAGGGGGAGGCACAGATACGCAGTATTTT. This chain joins TRBV3-1 (or the pseudogene TRBV3-2) and TRBJ2-3, with D maybe TRBD2 (5 bases). Trimming removed 1 base from V and 1 base from J, with 6 bases in between. Germline CDR1 and CDR2: LGHDT and YNNKEL (reference sequence). This CDR3 region has 14 residues.

A word on this clone: The identical CDR3 is also encoded by other nucleotide sequences in the sample. The rearrangement links TRBV11-2 to TRBJ2-7, with D uncertain. Deletions cut 1 base from V and 4 bases from J, with 8 bases between. The CDR3 covers 13 residues. Germline V lookup: CDR1 SGHAT, CDR2 FQNNGV. The DNA for the CDR3 is TGTGCCAGCAGCTTAGGGGCTATTTACGAGCAGTACTTC. Protein: CASSLGAIYEQYF.

The rearrangement joins TRBV28 to TRBJ2-6; D is unclear. Trimming stripped 7 bases from V and 1 base from J, with 11 bases between. Per the germline V gene, CDR1 is MDHEN and CDR2 is SYDVKM. This CDR3 contains 15 residues. The CDR3 spells CASTVGVSGANVLTF. The CDR3 region has the DNA TGTGCCAGCACCGTTGGAGTATCTGGGGCCAACGTCCTGACTTTC.

The CDR3 region has the DNA TGTGCCAGCAGTGAATCTGAAGCGATGGGCAATCAGCCCCAGCATTTT. This translates into CASSESEAMGNQPQHF. This chain joins TRBV6-1 and TRBJ1-5; no reliable D call. Germline V gene lookup returns CDR1 MNHNS and CDR2 SASEGT. CDR3 length: 16 amino acids. Trimming took 2 bases from V and 2 from J, leaving 13 bases between them.

The chain couples TRBV5-1 to TRBJ2-7; D ambiguous. This CDR3 has 11 amino acids. Germline loops: CDR1 SGHRS, CDR2 YFSETQ. The V end lost 1 base, the J end lost 4 bases, and 3 bases lay between the germline ends. The CDR3 DNA is TGCGCCAGCAGCTTGTATTACGAGCAGTACTTC. This codes for CASSLYYEQYF. Drawing the rest from reference TRBV5-1 and TRBJ2-7, the complete variable domain is KAGVTQTPRYLIKTRGQQVTLSCSPISGHRSVSWYQQTPGQGLQFLFEYFSETQRNKGNFPGRFSGRQFSNSRSEMNVSTLELGDSALYLCASSLYYEQYFGPGTRLTVT.